A selection of T cell receptor beta chains follows, all from one sample in a study of OX40 agonist ivuxolimab in advanced cancers. Using immunoSEQ multiplex PCR, the repertoire was profiled, and TCRdb retains in-frame clones only, with some absent. The sample lists about 82,000 clones, roughly 92% seen once, with about 0.61% in the top ten. The source material was CD4+ or CD8+ T cells sorted from blood, sampled in a trial of the OX40 agonist ivuxolimab. All receptors come from an adult with an advanced solid tumor such as melanoma, head and neck, liver or kidney cancer. CDR3s include the opening cysteine and the closing phenylalanine or tryptophan. The order of the fields is D gene, V gene, clone size, J gene, CDR3 protein, CDR3 DNA. D genes are given only for firm matches. Size tells how often a clone was seen (once, few, many) or the class of an expanded clone, and some rows leave it out.

D gene: .; V gene: TRBV5-1; clone size: few; J gene: TRBJ1-4; CDR3 protein: CASSRGYFATNEKLFF; CDR3 DNA: TGCGCCAGCAGCAGAGGGTACTTTGCAACTAATGAAAAACTGTTTTTT
D gene: TRBD1; V gene: TRBV19; clone size: .; J gene: TRBJ2-3; CDR3 protein: CASSGQGRRGHEDTQYF; CDR3 DNA: TGTGCCAGTAGTGGACAGGGCCGGCGGGGCCACGAAGATACGCAGTATTTT
D gene: .; V gene: TRBV30; clone size: .; J gene: TRBJ2-3; CDR3 protein: CAWSAGTWDTQYF; CDR3 DNA: TGTGCCTGGAGTGCCGGGACTTGGGATACGCAGTATTTT
D gene: .; V gene: TRBV6-1; clone size: .; J gene: TRBJ2-3; CDR3 protein: CASRDDSRSTDTQYF; CDR3 DNA: TGTGCCAGCAGAGACGACAGCAGAAGCACAGATACGCAGTATTTT
D gene: TRBD1; V gene: TRBV11-1; clone size: .; J gene: TRBJ2-7; CDR3 protein: CASSFDRDLFYEQYF; CDR3 DNA: TGTGCCAGCAGTTTTGACAGGGATCTTTTCTACGAGCAGTACTTC
D gene: .; V gene: TRBV9; clone size: .; J gene: TRBJ2-5; CDR3 protein: CASSVAVQGIETQYF; CDR3 DNA: TGTGCCAGCAGCGTAGCCGTCCAGGGGATAGAGACCCAGTACTTC
D gene: TRBD2; V gene: TRBV6-5; clone size: .; J gene: TRBJ2-7; CDR3 protein: CASTRASGLTYEQYF; CDR3 DNA: TGTGCCAGCACTCGGGCTAGCGGGTTAACCTACGAGCAGTACTTC
D gene: .; V gene: TRBV11-2; clone size: once; J gene: TRBJ1-6; CDR3 protein: CASSESRGYNSPLHF; CDR3 DNA: TGTGCCAGCAGCGAATCCAGGGGATATAATTCACCCCTCCACTTT
D gene: TRBD1; V gene: TRBV6-4; clone size: .; J gene: TRBJ1-1; CDR3 protein: CASSDGTGATEAFF; CDR3 DNA: TGTGCCAGCAGTGACGGGACAGGTGCCACTGAAGCTTTCTTT
D gene: TRBD1; V gene: TRBV2; clone size: .; J gene: TRBJ1-2; CDR3 protein: CASSEGQGAIGGYTF; CDR3 DNA: TGTGCCAGCAGTGAAGGCCAGGGGGCAATAGGGGGCTACACCTTC
D gene: TRBD2; V gene: TRBV11-1; clone size: .; J gene: TRBJ2-1; CDR3 protein: CASSFRLAGVSNEQFF; CDR3 DNA: TGTGCCAGCAGCTTTCGTCTAGCGGGAGTTTCCAATGAGCAGTTCTTC
D gene: .; V gene: TRBV6-1; clone size: .; J gene: TRBJ2-7; CDR3 protein: CANQSVALYEQYF; CDR3 DNA: TGTGCCAACCAGTCCGTAGCTCTCTACGAGCAGTACTTC
D gene: TRBD1; V gene: TRBV6-1; clone size: .; J gene: TRBJ2-7; CDR3 protein: CASRSGQGLSEQYF; CDR3 DNA: TGTGCCAGCAGGTCAGGACAGGGGCTTTCCGAGCAGTACTTC
D gene: .; V gene: TRBV25-1; clone size: .; J gene: TRBJ2-1; CDR3 protein: CASSEDYSYNEQFF; CDR3 DNA: TGTGCCAGCAGTGAGGACTACTCCTACAATGAGCAGTTCTTC
D gene: .; V gene: TRBV11-2; clone size: .; J gene: TRBJ1-3; CDR3 protein: CASSQAVSGNTIYF; CDR3 DNA: TGTGCCAGCAGCCAAGCAGTCTCTGGAAACACCATATATTTT
D gene: .; V gene: TRBV21-1; clone size: once; J gene: TRBJ2-7; CDR3 protein: CASSRGKDPYEQYF; CDR3 DNA: TGTGCCAGCAGCAGAGGCAAGGACCCCTACGAGCAGTACTTC
D gene: .; V gene: TRBV2; clone size: once; J gene: TRBJ2-3; CDR3 protein: CAISVEKIDTQYF; CDR3 DNA: TGTGCCATTAGCGTGGAGAAGATAGATACGCAGTATTTT
D gene: .; V gene: TRBV7-3; clone size: once; J gene: TRBJ2-7; CDR3 protein: CASSPNHGYEQYF; CDR3 DNA: TGTGCCAGCAGCCCAAACCACGGCTACGAGCAGTACTTC
D gene: TRBD1; V gene: TRBV27; clone size: .; J gene: TRBJ2-1; CDR3 protein: CASTMGQGFGEQFF; CDR3 DNA: TGTGCCAGCACCATGGGACAGGGTTTTGGTGAGCAGTTCTTC
D gene: TRBD1; V gene: TRBV6-1; clone size: .; J gene: TRBJ2-3; CDR3 protein: CASSELRGLGTQYF; CDR3 DNA: TGTGCCAGCAGTGAACTCAGGGGGCTGGGTACGCAGTATTTT
D gene: .; V gene: TRBV11-3; clone size: .; J gene: TRBJ2-7; CDR3 protein: CASSSTSGYSYEQYF; CDR3 DNA: TGTGCCAGCAGCTCCACCTCCGGCTACTCCTACGAGCAGTACTTC
D gene: .; V gene: TRBV6-4; clone size: .; J gene: TRBJ2-1; CDR3 protein: CASSPSRGDNEQFF; CDR3 DNA: TGTGCCAGCAGTCCGTCTAGGGGGGACAATGAGCAGTTCTTC
D gene: .; V gene: TRBV29-1; clone size: .; J gene: TRBJ1-1; CDR3 protein: CSVLFKPSEAFF; CDR3 DNA: TGCAGCGTCTTGTTCAAGCCCTCTGAAGCTTTCTTT
D gene: .; V gene: TRBV18; clone size: .; J gene: TRBJ1-1; CDR3 protein: CASSMGAGVKTEAFF; CDR3 DNA: TGTGCCAGCTCAATGGGGGCCGGGGTAAAGACTGAAGCTTTCTTT
D gene: .; V gene: TRBV11-2; clone size: .; J gene: TRBJ2-2; CDR3 protein: CASSLNRVTGELFF; CDR3 DNA: TGTGCCAGCAGCTTGAATAGGGTCACCGGGGAGCTGTTTTTT
D gene: .; V gene: TRBV7-6; clone size: .; J gene: TRBJ2-1; CDR3 protein: CASRFGRRGPPRCDEQFF; CDR3 DNA: TGTGCCAGCAGATTTGGGCGAAGAGGACCGCCCAGGTGCGATGAGCAGTTCTTC
D gene: TRBD2; V gene: TRBV6-5; clone size: .; J gene: TRBJ2-5; CDR3 protein: CASSILAGAETQYF; CDR3 DNA: TGTGCCAGCAGCATATTAGCGGGAGCAGAGACCCAGTACTTC
D gene: TRBD1; V gene: TRBV4-2; clone size: .; J gene: TRBJ1-1; CDR3 protein: CASSQDRVNTEAFF; CDR3 DNA: TGTGCCAGCAGCCAGGACAGGGTGAACACTGAAGCTTTCTTT
D gene: TRBD2; V gene: TRBV7-2; clone size: .; J gene: TRBJ2-5; CDR3 protein: CASSWTSGRQETQYF; CDR3 DNA: TGTGCCAGCAGCTGGACTAGCGGGCGTCAAGAGACCCAGTACTTC
D gene: .; V gene: TRBV21-1; clone size: once; J gene: TRBJ2-2; CDR3 protein: CASTPGLAASGELFF; CDR3 DNA: TGTGCCAGCACGCCGGGACTAGCGGCGTCCGGGGAGCTGTTTTTT
D gene: TRBD1; V gene: TRBV5-6; clone size: .; J gene: TRBJ1-1; CDR3 protein: CASSRDRGTEAFF; CDR3 DNA: TGTGCCAGCAGCCGGGACAGGGGCACTGAAGCTTTCTTT
D gene: .; V gene: TRBV5-1; clone size: .; J gene: TRBJ2-1; CDR3 protein: CASTVEVSSYNEQFF; CDR3 DNA: TGCGCCAGCACTGTTGAGGTTAGCTCCTACAATGAGCAGTTCTTC
D gene: TRBD1; V gene: TRBV9; clone size: .; J gene: TRBJ2-3; CDR3 protein: CASSTRQGSSTDTQYF; CDR3 DNA: TGTGCCAGCAGCACCCGACAGGGGTCTAGCACAGATACGCAGTATTTT
D gene: TRBD2; V gene: TRBV10-1; clone size: once; J gene: TRBJ2-3; CDR3 protein: CASSSGLAGGTQYF; CDR3 DNA: TGCGCCAGCAGTTCCGGACTAGCAGGTGGTACGCAGTATTTT
D gene: .; V gene: TRBV6-1; clone size: few; J gene: TRBJ1-2; CDR3 protein: CASSEAGTRDNYGYTF; CDR3 DNA: TGTGCCAGCAGTGAAGCTGGGACAAGAGATAACTATGGCTACACCTTC
D gene: .; V gene: TRBV18; clone size: few; J gene: TRBJ1-1; CDR3 protein: CASSPLGGGTEAFF; CDR3 DNA: TGTGCCAGCTCACCATTAGGGGGAGGGACTGAAGCTTTCTTT
D gene: .; V gene: TRBV2; clone size: .; J gene: TRBJ2-5; CDR3 protein: CASGPARGNQETQYF; CDR3 DNA: TGTGCCAGCGGCCCCGCCCGGGGGAATCAAGAGACCCAGTACTTC
D gene: .; V gene: TRBV19; clone size: .; J gene: TRBJ1-2; CDR3 protein: CASSPDRNYGYTF; CDR3 DNA: TGTGCCAGTAGTCCCGACAGGAACTATGGCTACACCTTC
D gene: TRBD2; V gene: TRBV5-1; clone size: .; J gene: TRBJ2-1; CDR3 protein: CASSSSSGSIDEQFF; CDR3 DNA: TGCGCCAGCAGCTCGTCTAGCGGGAGTATTGATGAGCAGTTCTTC
D gene: .; V gene: TRBV5-8; clone size: .; J gene: TRBJ2-7; CDR3 protein: CASKLKEGHYEQYF; CDR3 DNA: TGTGCCAGCAAGCTTAAAGAGGGGCACTACGAGCAGTACTTC
D gene: .; V gene: TRBV5-4; clone size: .; J gene: TRBJ2-7; CDR3 protein: CASSLDLDSYEQYF; CDR3 DNA: TGTGCCAGCAGCTTGGACCTAGACTCCTACGAGCAGTACTTC
D gene: TRBD1; V gene: TRBV19; clone size: .; J gene: TRBJ1-4; CDR3 protein: CASKKGTVPYEKLFF; CDR3 DNA: TGTGCCAGTAAAAAGGGGACAGTGCCCTATGAAAAACTGTTTTTT
D gene: .; V gene: TRBV5-1; clone size: .; J gene: TRBJ2-2; CDR3 protein: CASSLERDVGELFF; CDR3 DNA: TGCGCCAGCAGCTTGGAAAGGGATGTCGGGGAGCTGTTTTTT
D gene: .; V gene: TRBV30; clone size: .; J gene: TRBJ1-1; CDR3 protein: CAWSGWIGTEAFF; CDR3 DNA: TGTGCCTGGAGTGGATGGATTGGCACTGAAGCTTTCTTT
D gene: .; V gene: TRBV18; clone size: once; J gene: TRBJ2-7; CDR3 protein: CASSPGHYEQYF; CDR3 DNA: TGTGCCAGCTCACCCGGACACTACGAGCAGTACTTC
D gene: TRBD2; V gene: TRBV14; clone size: .; J gene: TRBJ2-5; CDR3 protein: CASSQVLAGTKTQYF; CDR3 DNA: TGTGCCAGCAGCCAAGTTTTAGCGGGGACTAAGACCCAGTACTTC
D gene: .; V gene: TRBV29-1; clone size: .; J gene: TRBJ1-1; CDR3 protein: CSVAPPREPGGNTEAFF; CDR3 DNA: TGCAGCGTTGCCCCCCCCAGGGAGCCCGGGGGAAACACTGAAGCTTTCTTT
D gene: .; V gene: TRBV4-1; clone size: .; J gene: TRBJ1-4; CDR3 protein: CASSQAGGVGNEKLFF; CDR3 DNA: TGCGCCAGCAGCCAAGCGGGGGGCGTAGGTAATGAAAAACTGTTTTTT
D gene: TRBD2; V gene: TRBV18; clone size: .; J gene: TRBJ2-1; CDR3 protein: CASSPPEGGFFEQFF; CDR3 DNA: TGTGCCAGCTCACCACCGGAGGGAGGGTTTTTTGAGCAGTTCTTC
D gene: .; V gene: TRBV11-3; clone size: .; J gene: TRBJ1-4; CDR3 protein: CASSPRTATNEKLFF; CDR3 DNA: TGTGCCAGCAGCCCACGGACGGCAACTAATGAAAAACTGTTTTTT
D gene: .; V gene: TRBV6-5; clone size: .; J gene: TRBJ1-2; CDR3 protein: CASSYFGQSYGYTF; CDR3 DNA: TGTGCCAGCAGTTACTTCGGACAAAGCTATGGCTACACCTTC
D gene: TRBD2; V gene: TRBV9; clone size: few; J gene: TRBJ2-5; CDR3 protein: CASSAPGTSGLVAQYF; CDR3 DNA: TGTGCCAGCAGCGCCCCGGGGACTAGCGGCCTAGTGGCCCAGTACTTC
D gene: TRBD1; V gene: TRBV7-3; clone size: .; J gene: TRBJ1-5; CDR3 protein: CASSFIPGTGGPYSNQPQHF; CDR3 DNA: TGTGCCAGCAGCTTTATCCCCGGGACAGGGGGCCCTTATAGCAATCAGCCCCAGCATTTT
D gene: .; V gene: TRBV5-5; clone size: .; J gene: TRBJ2-3; CDR3 protein: CASSGDLLSYTQYF; CDR3 DNA: TGTGCCAGCAGCGGGGACTTACTTTCATATACGCAGTATTTT
D gene: TRBD1; V gene: TRBV5-1; clone size: .; J gene: TRBJ2-5; CDR3 protein: CASSPGDRGQETQYF; CDR3 DNA: TGCGCCAGCAGCCCAGGGGACAGGGGGCAAGAGACCCAGTACTTC